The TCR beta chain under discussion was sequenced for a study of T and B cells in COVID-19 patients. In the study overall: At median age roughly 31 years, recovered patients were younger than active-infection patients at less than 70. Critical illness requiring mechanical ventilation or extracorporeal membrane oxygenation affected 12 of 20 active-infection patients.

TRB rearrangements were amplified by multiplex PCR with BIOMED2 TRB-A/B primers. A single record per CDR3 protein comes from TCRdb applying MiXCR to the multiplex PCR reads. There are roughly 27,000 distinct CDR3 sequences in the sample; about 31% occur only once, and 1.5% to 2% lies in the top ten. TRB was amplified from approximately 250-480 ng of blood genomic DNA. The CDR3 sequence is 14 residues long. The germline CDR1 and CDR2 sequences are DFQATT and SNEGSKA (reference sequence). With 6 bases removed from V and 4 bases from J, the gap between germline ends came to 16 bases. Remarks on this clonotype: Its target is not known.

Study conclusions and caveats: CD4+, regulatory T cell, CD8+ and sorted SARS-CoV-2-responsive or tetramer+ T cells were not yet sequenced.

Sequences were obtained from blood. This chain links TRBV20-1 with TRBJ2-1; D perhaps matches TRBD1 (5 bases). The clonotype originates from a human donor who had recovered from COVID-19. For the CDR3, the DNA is TGCAGTGCCACCACAGGTGCGTCTTACAATGAGCAGTTCTTC. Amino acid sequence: CSATTGASYNEQFF.